This T cell receptor (beta chain) was profiled in a study of vaccination and CD4 T cells after COVID-19. Study as a whole: With a range of 35 to 161, the median interval from diagnosis to drawing post-COVID samples was about 100 days. As control conditions, cultures were given either a CEFX pool serving as positive control, an HIV-1 Nef pool, or no peptide at all.

Treatment: roughly 10-day PBMC culture with coronavirus spike peptide pools or control peptides (ViraFEST assay). Germline values: CDR1 LGHNT, CDR2 FRNRAP. The CDR3 is 15 residues long. V trimming: 7 bases; J trimming: 2 bases; junction bases outside the gene matches: 10. Sequenced with the Oncomine TCR Beta short-read assay was DNA taken from cultured CD4+ T cells. In TCRdb, the PCR reads were re-called with MiXCR into one record per CDR3 protein. The data show approximately 10,000 distinct CDR3 sequences, with about 60% seen just once and over 15% held by the top ten. Concerning this clonotype itself: The antigen remains undetermined.

Sequencing was carried out using CD4+ T cells from blood, cultured in vitro. The rearrangement joins TRBV12-5 to TRBJ2-7, with TRBD2 matching 8 bases. The sequence was collected from a human donor who had recovered from COVID-19. The CDR3 here is CASALTLGGAYEQYF. In DNA, the CDR3 is TGTGCTAGTGCCCTGACCCTCGGGGGGGCCTACGAGCAGTACTTC. The variable domain in full, completed from reference TRBV12-5 and TRBJ2-7, reads DARVTQTPRHKVTEMGQEVTMRCQPILGHNTVFWYRQTMMQGLELLAYFRNRAPLDDSGMPKDRFSAEMPDATLATLKIQPSEPRDSAVYFCASALTLGGAYEQYFGPGTRLTVT.